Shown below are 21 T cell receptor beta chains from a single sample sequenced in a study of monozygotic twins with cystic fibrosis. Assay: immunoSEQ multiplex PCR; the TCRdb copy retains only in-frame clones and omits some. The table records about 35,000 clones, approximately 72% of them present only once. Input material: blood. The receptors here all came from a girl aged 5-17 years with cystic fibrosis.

The CDR3 bases are TGTGCCAGCAGTCCAGGGTCGTACGAGCAGTACTTC. It codes for CASSPGSYEQYF. The rearrangement uses TRBV5-6 and TRBJ2-7; weak D call: TRBD1 (5 bases). Trimming took 5 bases from V and 4 from J, leaving 10 bases between them. The CDR3 is 12 amino acids. The germline V gene has CDR1 SGHDT and CDR2 YYEEEE.

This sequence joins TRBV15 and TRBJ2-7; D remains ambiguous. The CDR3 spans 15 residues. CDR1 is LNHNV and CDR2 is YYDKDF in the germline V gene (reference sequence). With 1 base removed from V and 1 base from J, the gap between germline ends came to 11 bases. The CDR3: CATSRGAMNSYEQYV. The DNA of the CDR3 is TGTGCCACCAGCAGAGGGGCTATGAATTCCTACGAGCAGTACGTC.

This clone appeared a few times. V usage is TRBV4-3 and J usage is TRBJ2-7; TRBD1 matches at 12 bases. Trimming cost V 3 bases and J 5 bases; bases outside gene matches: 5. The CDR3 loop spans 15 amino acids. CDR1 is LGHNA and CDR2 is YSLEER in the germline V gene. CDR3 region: CASSQNRDRGHEQYF. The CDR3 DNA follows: TGCGCCAGCAGCCAGAACCGGGACAGGGGGCACGAGCAGTACTTC.

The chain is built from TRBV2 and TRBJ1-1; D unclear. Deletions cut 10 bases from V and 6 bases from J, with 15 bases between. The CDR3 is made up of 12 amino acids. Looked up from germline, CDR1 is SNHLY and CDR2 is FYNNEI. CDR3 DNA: TGTGCCACCAGATTAGATGGTCCTGAAGCTTTCTTT. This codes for CATRLDGPEAFF.

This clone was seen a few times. The CDR3 here is CASSFWRTTYEQYV. The CDR3 DNA reads as TGTGCCAGCAGCTTCTGGAGGACAACCTACGAGCAGTACGTC. J is TRBJ2-7 and V is TRBV5-6; D could derive from TRBD1 or TRBD2 (5 bases each). Trimming took off 2 bases at V and 2 bases at J, with 11 bases between the two ends. The CDR3 has 14 amino acids. Germline CDR1 is SGHDT and CDR2 is YYEEEE.

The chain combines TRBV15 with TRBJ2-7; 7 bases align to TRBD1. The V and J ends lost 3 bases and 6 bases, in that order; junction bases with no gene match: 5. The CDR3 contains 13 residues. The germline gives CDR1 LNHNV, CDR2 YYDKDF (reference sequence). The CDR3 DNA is TGTGCCACCAGCAGGGATCGACAGGGCGAGCAGTACGTC. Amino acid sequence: CATSRDRQGEQYV.

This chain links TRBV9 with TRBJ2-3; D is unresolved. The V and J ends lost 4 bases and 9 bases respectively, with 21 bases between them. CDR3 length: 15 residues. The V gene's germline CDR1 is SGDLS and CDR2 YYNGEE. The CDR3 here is CASSPSSARAGTQYF. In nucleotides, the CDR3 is TGTGCCAGCAGCCCGTCCTCGGCACGTGCTGGGACGCAGTATTTT. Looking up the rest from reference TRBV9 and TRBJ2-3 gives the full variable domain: DSGVTQTPKHLITATGQRVTLRCSPRSGDLSVYWYQQSLDQGLQFLIQYYNGEERAKGNILERFSAQQFPDLHSELNLSSLELGDSALYFCASSPSSARAGTQYFGPGTRLTVL.

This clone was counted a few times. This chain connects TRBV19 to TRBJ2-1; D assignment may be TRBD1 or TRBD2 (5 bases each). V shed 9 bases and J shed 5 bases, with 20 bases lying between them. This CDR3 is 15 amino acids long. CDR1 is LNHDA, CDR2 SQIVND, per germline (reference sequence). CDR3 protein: CARRAGTARHNEQFF. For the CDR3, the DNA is TGTGCCAGACGAGCTGGGACCGCACGCCACAATGAGCAGTTCTTC. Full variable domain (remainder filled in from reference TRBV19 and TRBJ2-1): DGGITQSPKYLFRKEGQNVTLSCEQNLNHDAMYWYRQDPGQGLRLIYYSQIVNDFQKGDIAEGYSVSREKKESFPLTVTSAQKNPTAFYLCARRAGTARHNEQFFGPGTRLTVL.

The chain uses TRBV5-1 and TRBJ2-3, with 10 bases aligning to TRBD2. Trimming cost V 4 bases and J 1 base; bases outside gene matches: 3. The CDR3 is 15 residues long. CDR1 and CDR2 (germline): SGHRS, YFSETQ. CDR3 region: CASSPGLAGTDTQYF. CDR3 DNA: TGCGCCAGCAGCCCAGGACTAGCGGGCACAGATACGCAGTATTTT.

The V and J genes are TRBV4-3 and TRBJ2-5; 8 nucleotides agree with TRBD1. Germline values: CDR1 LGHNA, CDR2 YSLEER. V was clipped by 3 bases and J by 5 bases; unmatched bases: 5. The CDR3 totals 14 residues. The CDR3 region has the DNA TGCGCCAGCAGCCATCCAGGGGGCGGGGAGACCCAGTACTTC. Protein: CASSHPGGGETQYF.

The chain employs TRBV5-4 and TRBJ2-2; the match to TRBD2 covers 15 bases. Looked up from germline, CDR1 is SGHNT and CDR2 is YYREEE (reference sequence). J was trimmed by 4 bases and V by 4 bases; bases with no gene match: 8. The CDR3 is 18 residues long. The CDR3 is CASSPGLAGGLGTGELFF. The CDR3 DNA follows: TGTGCCAGCAGCCCAGGACTAGCGGGAGGGCTTGGCACCGGGGAGCTGTTTTTT.

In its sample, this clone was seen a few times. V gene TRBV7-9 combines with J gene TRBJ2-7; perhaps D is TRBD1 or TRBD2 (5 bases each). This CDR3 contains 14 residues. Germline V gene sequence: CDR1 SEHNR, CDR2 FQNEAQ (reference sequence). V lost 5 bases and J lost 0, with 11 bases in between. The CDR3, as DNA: TGTGCCAGCAGCCCCCGGGACCGCTCCTACGAGCAGTACGTC. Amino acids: CASSPRDRSYEQYV.

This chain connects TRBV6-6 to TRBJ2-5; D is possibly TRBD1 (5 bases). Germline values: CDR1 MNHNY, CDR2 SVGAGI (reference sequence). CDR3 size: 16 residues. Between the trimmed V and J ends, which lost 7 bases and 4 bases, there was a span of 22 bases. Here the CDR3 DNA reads TGTGCCAGCATTAGCTCCCCCAGGGAACGCTTAGAGACCCAGTACTTC. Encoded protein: CASISSPRERLETQYF.

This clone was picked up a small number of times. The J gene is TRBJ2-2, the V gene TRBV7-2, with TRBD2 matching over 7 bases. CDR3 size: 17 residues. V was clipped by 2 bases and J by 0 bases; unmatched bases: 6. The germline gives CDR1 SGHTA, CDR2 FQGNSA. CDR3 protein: CASSLRSGASNTGELFF. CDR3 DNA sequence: TGTGCCAGCAGCTTAAGGAGCGGGGCCTCGAACACCGGGGAGCTGTTTTTT.

CDR3 sequence: CASSYSGGETQYF. The CDR3 region has the DNA TGTGCCAGCAGTTACTCAGGGGGAGAGACCCAGTACTTC. The chain has TRBV6-6 and TRBJ2-5; weak D call: TRBD1 (6 bases). Trimming shortened V by 0 bases and J by 4 bases, and 6 bases separated the two germline ends. Germline V gene sequence: CDR1 MNHNY, CDR2 SVGAGI (reference sequence). CDR3 length: 13 residues.

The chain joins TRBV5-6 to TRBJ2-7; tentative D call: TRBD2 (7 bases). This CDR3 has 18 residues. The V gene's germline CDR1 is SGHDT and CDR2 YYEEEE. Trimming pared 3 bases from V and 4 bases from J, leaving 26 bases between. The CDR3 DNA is TGTGCCAGCAGCTCTACCAGGAGGGGGGCTAGCGGCGGATACGAGCAGTACTTC. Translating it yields CASSSTRRGASGGYEQYF.

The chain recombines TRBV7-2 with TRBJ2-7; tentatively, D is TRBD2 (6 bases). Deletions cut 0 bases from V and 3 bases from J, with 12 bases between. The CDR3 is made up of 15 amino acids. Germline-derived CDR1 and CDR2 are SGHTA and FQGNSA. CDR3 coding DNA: TGTGCCAGCAGCTTAGCGATAGCGGAGAACTACGAGCAGTACTTC. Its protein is CASSLAIAENYEQYF.

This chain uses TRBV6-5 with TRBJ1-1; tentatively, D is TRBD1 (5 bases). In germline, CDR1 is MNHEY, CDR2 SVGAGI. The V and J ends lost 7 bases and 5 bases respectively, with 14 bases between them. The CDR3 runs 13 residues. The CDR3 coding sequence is TGTGCCAGCACTGGACTTCGGGGGACTGAAGCTTTCTTT. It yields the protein CASTGLRGTEAFF.

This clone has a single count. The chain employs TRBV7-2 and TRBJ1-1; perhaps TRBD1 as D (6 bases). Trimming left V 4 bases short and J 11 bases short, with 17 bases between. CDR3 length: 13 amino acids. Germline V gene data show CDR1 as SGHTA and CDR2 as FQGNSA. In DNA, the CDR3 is TGTGCCAGCAGCTCGTTCAGGGGCGGTGGGGCTTTCTTT. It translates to CASSSFRGGGAFF.

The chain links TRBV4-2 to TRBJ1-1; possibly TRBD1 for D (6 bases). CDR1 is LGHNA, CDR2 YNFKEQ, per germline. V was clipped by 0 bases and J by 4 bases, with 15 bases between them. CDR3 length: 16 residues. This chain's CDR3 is CASSQDSWGLRTEAFF. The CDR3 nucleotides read TGTGCCAGCAGCCAAGACTCGTGGGGGCTGCGCACTGAAGCTTTCTTT.

This chain's CDR3 is CASSPDGATFNEQFF. The CDR3 DNA reads as TGCGCCAGCAGCCCGGATGGGGCTACGTTCAATGAGCAGTTCTTC. The genes are TRBV5-1 and TRBJ2-1; D is perhaps TRBD1 (5 bases). CDR1 is SGHRS, CDR2 YFSETQ, per germline. The V end was cut by 4 bases, the J end by 6 bases, with 17 bases between. The CDR3 spans 15 residues. Full variable domain (remainder filled in from reference TRBV5-1 and TRBJ2-1): KAGVTQTPRYLIKTRGQQVTLSCSPISGHRSVSWYQQTPGQGLQFLFEYFSETQRNKGNFPGRFSGRQFSNSRSEMNVSTLELGDSALYLCASSPDGATFNEQFFGPGTRLTVL.